Following are 7 T cell receptor beta chains from one sample sequenced in a study of T cells in Graves' hyperthyroidism and ophthalmopathy (dated by TCRdb to about 2019). Library preparation employed multiplex PCR. The run used an Illumina HiSeq 2000. The TCR beta CDR3 regions were amplified from the RNA transcripts. A first-round RT-PCR of the TCR CDR3 used the HTBI primer set with the Qiagen OneStep RT-PCR kit. Through fastp at Q25 and MiXCR, TCRdb rebuilt clones from the public reads, retaining in-frame beta chains. Rows are unified per CDR3 protein, each entry keeping the most common DNA and genes. Present in this sample are under 550,000 distinct CDR3 sequences, less than 20% of which were seen just once. Approximately 50% of the sample comes from the top ten. The sample comprised blood. These receptors all stem from a man aged 40-55 years with Graves' ophthalmopathy.

The chain links TRBV4-3 to TRBJ1-5, with TRBD1 as a possible D gene (6 bases). The CDR3 length is 15 residues. The germline V and J ends were trimmed by 0 bases and 3 bases, with 9 bases remaining between them. Germline CDR1 is LGHNA and CDR2 is YSLEER. The CDR3 nucleotides read TGCGCCAGCAGCCAAGAAGGGGGGGCCAATCAGCCCCAGCATTTT. Amino acid sequence: CASSQEGGANQPQHF.

This chain links TRBV11-2 with TRBJ2-7; D unresolved. CDR3 size: 15 residues. Germline V CDR1 and CDR2: SGHAT, FQNNGV. The V end lost 0 bases, the J end lost 0 bases, and 9 bases lay between the germline ends. The CDR3 is CASSLEIGSSYEQYF. DNA for the CDR3: TGTGCCAGCAGCTTAGAAATAGGCAGCTCCTACGAGCAGTACTTC.

This clonotype was counted ten times or more. The genes are TRBV5-1 and TRBJ1-1; 8 bases match TRBD1. Germline assignment: CDR1 SGHRS and CDR2 YFSETQ. The V and J ends lost 4 bases and 5 bases, in that order; junction bases with no gene match: 4. The CDR3 totals 13 residues. The CDR3 nucleotides are TGCGCCAGCAGCGTGGACAGGGCAACTGAAGCTTTCTTT. Translating it yields CASSVDRATEAFF. The full variable domain, completed using reference TRBV5-1 and TRBJ1-1, is KAGVTQTPRYLIKTRGQQVTLSCSPISGHRSVSWYQQTPGQGLQFLFEYFSETQRNKGNFPGRFSGRQFSNSRSEMNVSTLELGDSALYLCASSVDRATEAFFGQGTRLTVV.

The chain joins TRBV29-1 to TRBJ2-1; 12 bases line up with TRBD2. Germline lookup yields CDR1 SQVTM and CDR2 ANQGSEA. Germline trimming cut 3 bases from V and 9 bases from J; bases unmatched to any gene: 3. The CDR3 length is 13 residues. The DNA of the CDR3 is TGCAGCGTTGACCTAGCGGGGGGGCCTGAGCAGTTCTTC. This gives the protein CSVDLAGGPEQFF.

The chain employs TRBV7-9 and TRBJ2-3, with D maybe TRBD1 (6 bases). The CDR3 is made up of 16 amino acids. Trimming removed 5 bases at V and 4 bases at J, with 19 bases between. CDR1 and CDR2 from the germline V gene are SEHNR and FQNEAQ (reference sequence). The CDR3 sequence: CASSPPGRAGADTQYF. The CDR3 nucleotides read TGTGCCAGCAGCCCCCCGGGAAGGGCAGGGGCAGATACGCAGTATTTT.

V is TRBV5-6 and J is TRBJ2-2; D gene unclear. This CDR3 comprises 16 residues. Germline V gene sequence: CDR1 SGHDT, CDR2 YYEEEE. The V gene lost 5 bases and the J gene lost 2 bases, with 16 bases spanning the gap. CDR3 amino acids: CASSSRRFSNTGELFF. The DNA for the CDR3 is TGTGCCAGCAGTTCCAGACGGTTTTCAAACACCGGGGAGCTGTTTTTT.

The chain couples TRBV20-1 to TRBJ2-1; 10 bases fit TRBD2. CDR1 DFQATT and CDR2 SNEGSKA come from the germline V gene (reference sequence). Trimming took 5 bases from V and 6 from J; bases not matched to a gene: 7. This CDR3 region has 14 residues. The CDR3 here is CSAAPSGGTNEQFF. The CDR3 DNA follows: TGCAGTGCTGCCCCTAGCGGGGGAACCAATGAGCAGTTCTTC.